This T cell receptor (beta chain) was found in a study of control samples from healthy donors and cancer patients. In its sample, this clone was seen a few times. This CDR3 contains 16 residues. V was cut by 0 bases and J by 2 bases, with 13 bases left in between. Per the germline V gene, CDR1 is LGHNA and CDR2 is YSLEER. Assay: immunoSEQ multiplex PCR; the TCRdb copy retains only in-frame clones and omits some. The table records 150,000 to 200,000 clones, 90% to 95% of them present only once. The sequenced sample consisted of blood. The TCR was taken from a woman between 18 and 29 years old in good health. This chain joins TRBV4-3 and TRBJ2-5; D may correspond to TRBD1 or TRBD2 (5 bases each). The CDR3 DNA sequence: TGCGCCAGCAGCCAAGATTATACGGGGACGCAAGAGACCCAGTACTTC. This encodes CASSQDYTGTQETQYF.